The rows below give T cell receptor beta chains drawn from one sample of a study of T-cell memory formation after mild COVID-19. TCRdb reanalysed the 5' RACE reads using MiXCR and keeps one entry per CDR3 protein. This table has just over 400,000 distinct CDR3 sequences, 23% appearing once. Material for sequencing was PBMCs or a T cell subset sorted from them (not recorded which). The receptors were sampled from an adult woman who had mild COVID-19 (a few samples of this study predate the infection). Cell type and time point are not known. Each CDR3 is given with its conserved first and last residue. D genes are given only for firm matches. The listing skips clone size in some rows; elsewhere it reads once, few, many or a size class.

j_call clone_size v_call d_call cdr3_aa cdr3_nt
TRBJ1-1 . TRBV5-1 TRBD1 CASSYRGPGKTEAFF TGCGCCAGCAGCTACAGGGGGCCTGGGAAGACTGAAGCTTTCTTT
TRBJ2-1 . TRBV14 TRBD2 CASSISGRGESFF TGTGCCAGCAGCATTAGCGGGAGGGGTGAGTCGTTCTTC
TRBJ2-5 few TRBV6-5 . CASSYDRDGETQYF TGTGCCAGCAGTTACGATCGGGATGGAGAGACCCAGTACTTC
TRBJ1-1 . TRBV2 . CASMRGLNTEAFF TGTGCCAGCATGAGAGGGCTGAACACTGAAGCTTTCTTT
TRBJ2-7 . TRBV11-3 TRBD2 CASSLETSGAYEQYF TGTGCCAGCAGCTTAGAAACTAGCGGTGCCTACGAGCAGTACTTC
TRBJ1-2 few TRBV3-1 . CASSQGRGNDYGYTF TGTGCCAGCAGCCAAGGAAGGGGAAACGACTATGGCTACACCTTC
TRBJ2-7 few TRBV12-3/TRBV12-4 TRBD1 CASSDRGFEQYF TGTGCCAGCAGCGACAGGGGTTTCGAGCAGTACTTC
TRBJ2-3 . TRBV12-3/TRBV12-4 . CASIRRDTLVDTQYF TGTGCCAGCATCAGGCGGGATACACTCGTAGATACGCAGTATTTT
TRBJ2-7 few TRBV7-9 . CASSPDSFYEQYF TGTGCCAGCAGCCCCGATTCCTTCTACGAGCAGTACTTC
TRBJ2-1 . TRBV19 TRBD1 CASSPGQVNNEQFF TGTGCCAGTAGCCCGGGACAGGTTAACAATGAGCAGTTCTTC
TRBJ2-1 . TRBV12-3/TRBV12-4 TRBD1 CASSFVIQGENEQFF TGTGCCAGCAGTTTCGTGATACAGGGGGAAAATGAGCAGTTCTTC
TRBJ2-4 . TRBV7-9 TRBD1 CASSLAYIEGQPQNIQYF TGTGCCAGCAGCTTAGCCTACATCGAGGGACAGCCCCAAAACATTCAGTACTTC
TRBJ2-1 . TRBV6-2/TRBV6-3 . CASRSAEVGFYNEQFF TGTGCCAGCAGATCGGCGGAAGTTGGTTTCTACAATGAGCAGTTCTTC
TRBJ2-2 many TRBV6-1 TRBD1 CASPSWGTGSTGELFF TGTGCCAGCCCCTCATGGGGGACAGGGAGTACCGGGGAGCTGTTTTTT
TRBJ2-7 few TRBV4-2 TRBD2 CASSHGGGSYEQYF TGTGCCAGCAGCCACGGCGGGGGTTCCTACGAGCAGTACTTC
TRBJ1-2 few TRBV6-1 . CASSPEGGIPNYGYTF TGTGCCAGCAGCCCCGAGGGAGGGATCCCCAACTATGGCTACACCTTC
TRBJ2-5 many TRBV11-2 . CASSFRGETQYF TGTGCCAGCAGCTTTCGGGGGGAGACCCAGTACTTC
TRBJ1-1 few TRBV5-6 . CASTQGVNTEAFF TGTGCCAGTACCCAAGGGGTGAACACTGAAGCTTTCTTT
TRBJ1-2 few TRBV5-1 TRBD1 CASSLGQGDNYGYTF TGCGCCAGCAGCTTGGGACAGGGGGATAACTATGGCTACACCTTC
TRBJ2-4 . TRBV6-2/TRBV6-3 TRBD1 CASSGGPRTGGIQYF TGTGCCAGCAGTGGGGGCCCTAGGACAGGAGGTATTCAGTACTTC
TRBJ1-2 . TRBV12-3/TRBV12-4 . CASSSVSGFGYTF TGTGCCAGCAGTTCTGTTTCGGGTTTTGGCTACACCTTC
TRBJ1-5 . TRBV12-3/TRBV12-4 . CASSRSVDNQPQHF TGTGCCAGCAGTCGGTCGGTTGACAATCAGCCCCAGCATTTT
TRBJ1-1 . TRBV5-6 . CASSLDRYGAEAFF TGTGCCAGCAGCTTGGATAGGTACGGAGCTGAAGCTTTCTTT